This T cell receptor beta chain originates from a study of T-cell reconstitution after alpha-beta-depleted transplantation in children. Unique molecular identifiers featured in how the TCRbeta library was prepared. MiXCR was run by TCRdb on the PCR reads, yielding one entry per CDR3 protein. The sample lists hundreds of thousands of distinct CDR3 sequences, almost 10% seen once, with about 9.5% in the top ten. The ends were cut back, 6 bases at V and 6 bases at J, with 15 bases in the middle. Germline V gene data show CDR1 as MNHEY and CDR2 as SMNVEV (reference sequence). The CDR3 sequence is 13 residues long.

The TCR comes from a human donor who donated a stem cell graft to a child with SCID. The chain uses TRBV27 and TRBJ2-7; the D gene could be TRBD1 or TRBD2 (6 bases each). The source was PBMCs from the stem cell graft donor, collected from the stem cell graft. CDR3 loop: CASRFRGGGEQYF. The CDR3 DNA is TGTGCCAGCAGGTTCAGGGGAGGTGGCGAGCAGTACTTC.